The 17 T cell receptor beta chains below were found in one sample sequenced in a study of PD-L1 blockade in urothelial cancer. Stated time point: pretreatment peripheral blood. Sequencing used immunoSEQ multiplex PCR; TCRdb keeps in-frame clones, though not all of them. The sample records 70,000 or so clones, roughly nine tenths being singletons. Material: PBMCs, obtained around atezolizumab (anti-PD-L1) treatment. The origin of the receptors is a man aged 65 to 85 with urothelial cancer.

V is TRBV27 and J is TRBJ2-7; 8 nucleotides align to TRBD1. The CDR3 covers 13 residues. Germline CDR1 and CDR2: MNHEY and SMNVEV (reference sequence). Losses at the gene ends were 6 bases for V and 7 bases for J; bases not matched to a gene: 8. In DNA, the CDR3 is TGTGCCAGCAGGGACAGGGTAGGAGGTGAGCAGTACTTC. Residues: CASRDRVGGEQYF.

The J gene is TRBJ1-2, the V gene TRBV6-5; 9 bases are a match to TRBD1. CDR3 size: 13 residues. V was pared by 5 bases and J by 7 bases, with 5 bases of the junction left unmatched. CDR1 and CDR2 (germline): MNHEY, SVGAGI. The CDR3 protein is CASSLQGAGGYTF. The CDR3 region has the DNA TGTGCCAGCAGTCTACAGGGGGCAGGTGGCTACACCTTC.

The chain is built from TRBV29-1 and TRBJ1-2; 7 nucleotides align to TRBD1. Unmatched junction bases numbered 3, after V lost 7 bases and J lost 4 bases. Germline V gene data show CDR1 as SQVTM and CDR2 as ANQGSEA. The CDR3 is 11 amino acids. The CDR3: CSAGTVYGYTF. Here the CDR3 DNA reads TGCAGCGCTGGGACAGTCTATGGCTACACCTTC.

The chain has TRBV28 and TRBJ2-7; possibly TRBD2 for D (6 bases). The germline V gene has CDR1 MDHEN and CDR2 SYDVKM. There are 12 residues in the CDR3. CDR3 loop: CALGVGGREQYF. The CDR3 region has the DNA TGTGCTCTGGGGGTCGGGGGACGCGAGCAGTACTTC.

The chain recombines TRBV30 with TRBJ2-7; D gene unclear. Germline V lookup: CDR1 GTSNPN, CDR2 SVGIG (reference sequence). CDR3 size: 13 residues. Deletions cut 2 bases from V and 2 bases from J, with 10 bases between. CDR3 nucleotide sequence: TGTGCCTGGAGTACCACCTTAGCCTACGAGCAGTACTTC. Encoded protein: CAWSTTLAYEQYF.

The gene calls are TRBV27 and TRBJ2-7; TRBD2 aligns across 8 bases. This CDR3 contains 15 residues. Germline assignment: CDR1 MNHEY and CDR2 SMNVEV (reference sequence). V was pared by 6 bases and J by 2 bases, with 9 bases of the junction left unmatched. CDR3 DNA: TGTGCCAGCAGCCCCGGGACTAGTTTTCCCTACGAGCAGTACTTC. Protein sequence: CASSPGTSFPYEQYF.

This CDR3 is CASSALPGQGYEQYF. CDR3 sequence (DNA): TGTGCCAGCAGTGCTTTGCCGGGACAGGGTTACGAGCAGTACTTC. This rearrangement joins TRBV6-1 to TRBJ2-7; 9 bases agree with TRBD1. The CDR3 sequence is 15 residues long. With V trimmed by 4 bases and J by 4 bases, 8 bases remained unmatched. Germline V gene lookup returns CDR1 MNHNS and CDR2 SASEGT.

This clone occurred once. The junction departs from the called germline gene at one end, perhaps through a read error. This sequence joins TRBV20-1 and TRBJ2-7, with D possibly TRBD1 on 5 matching bases. CDR3 size: 11 residues. Germline values: CDR1 DFQATT, CDR2 SNEGSKA (reference sequence). The CDR3 reads CSASQGRLRHF. The CDR3 DNA reads TGCAGTGCTAGTCAGGGCAGGTTAAGACACTTC.

The chain carries TRBV4-2 and TRBJ2-1; no clear D. Germline V gene sequence: CDR1 LGHNA, CDR2 YNFKEQ. This CDR3 region has 16 residues. With 0 bases removed from V and 1 base from J, the gap between germline ends came to 10 bases. The CDR3 DNA reads as TGTGCCAGCAGCCAAGAGGCAATGTATTCCTACAATGAGCAGTTCTTC. Amino acid sequence: CASSQEAMYSYNEQFF.

This sequence joins TRBV10-3 and TRBJ2-3; D perhaps matches TRBD2 (6 bases). The V end lost 6 bases, the J end lost 0 bases, and 10 bases lay between the germline ends. The CDR3 runs 14 residues. Germline-derived CDR1 and CDR2 are ENHRY and SYGVKD. The CDR3 region is CAIRTSLSTDTQYF. As DNA, the CDR3 is TGTGCCATCAGAACTAGCCTTAGCACAGATACGCAGTATTTT.

The V and J genes are TRBV6-4 and TRBJ2-3, with D uncertain. The germline gives CDR1 MRHNA, CDR2 SNTAGT. The CDR3 sequence is 13 residues long. V was cut by 6 bases and J by 2 bases, with 9 bases left in between. The CDR3 nucleotides are TGTGCCAGCAGCGAACACCTCACAGATACGCAGTATTTT. Amino acid sequence: CASSEHLTDTQYF.

V usage is TRBV30 and J usage is TRBJ1-2, with 7 bases aligning to TRBD1. The CDR3 runs to 12 residues. J was trimmed by 2 bases and V by 5 bases; bases with no gene match: 2. Per germline, CDR1 GTSNPN and CDR2 SVGIG (reference sequence). In DNA form, the CDR3 reads TGTGCCTGGCGCAGGGGGAACTATGGCTACACCTTC. Translation gives CAWRRGNYGYTF.

The chain recombines TRBV7-6 with TRBJ2-7; 15 nucleotides match TRBD2. CDR1 is SGHVS, CDR2 FNYEAQ, per germline. The CDR3 has 16 amino acids. The ends lost 4 bases at V and 6 bases at J; junction bases unmatched: 7. The CDR3 sequence: CASSSGLAGGRGEQYF. The CDR3 DNA is TGTGCCAGCAGCTCGGGACTAGCGGGAGGAAGGGGCGAGCAGTACTTC. The full variable domain, in which reference TRBV7-6 and TRBJ2-7 provide the parts outside the CDR3, is GAGVSQSPRYKVTKRGQDVALRCDPISGHVSLYWYRQALGQGPEFLTYFNYEAQQDKSGLPNDRFSAERPEGSISTLTIQRTEQRDSAMYRCASSSGLAGGRGEQYFGPGTRLTVT.

This chain uses TRBV7-6 with TRBJ1-2; perhaps TRBD1 as D (6 bases). Germline CDR1 SGHVS, CDR2 FNYEAQ. This CDR3 has 14 residues. Trimming cost V 5 bases and J 2 bases, with 12 bases left between them. This CDR3 is CASSANTGNYGYTF. The CDR3 DNA follows: TGTGCCAGCAGCGCCAATACAGGGAACTATGGCTACACCTTC.

The chain has TRBV5-1 and TRBJ1-1; the D gene is possibly TRBD1 (6 bases). V was pared by 2 bases and J by 6 bases, with 20 bases between. The CDR3 loop spans 16 amino acids. The germline CDR1 and CDR2 sequences are SGHRS and YFSETQ. This chain's CDR3 is CASSFSGGALSPEAFF. The CDR3 DNA reads TGCGCCAGCAGCTTTAGCGGGGGGGCGCTTTCCCCTGAAGCTTTCTTT.

V is TRBV5-4 and J is TRBJ2-3; 10 bases agree with TRBD2. Per the germline V gene, CDR1 is SGHNT and CDR2 is YYREEE (reference sequence). The CDR3 loop spans 16 amino acids. V gave up 4 bases and J gave up 7 bases; unmatched junction bases: 12. CDR3 residues: CASSRVGAGGPHTQYF. CDR3 sequence (DNA): TGTGCCAGCAGCCGCGTAGGAGCGGGAGGGCCTCATACGCAGTATTTT.

The rearrangement uses TRBV5-1 and TRBJ2-6; no clear D gene. V was cut by 6 bases and J by 0 bases, with 13 bases left in between. The germline V gene has CDR1 SGHRS and CDR2 YFSETQ. CDR3 length: 16 amino acids. The CDR3 coding sequence is TGCGCCAGCACGTATGAAACAGCCTCTGGGGCCAACGTCCTGACTTTC. Protein sequence: CASTYETASGANVLTF. The complete variable domain, with remaining parts taken from reference TRBV5-1 and TRBJ2-6, reads KAGVTQTPRYLIKTRGQQVTLSCSPISGHRSVSWYQQTPGQGLQFLFEYFSETQRNKGNFPGRFSGRQFSNSRSEMNVSTLELGDSALYLCASTYETASGANVLTFGAGSRLTVL.